Sequencing of this TCR beta chain was carried out in a study of blood T cell repertoires in COVID-19. In germline, CDR1 is MNHNY, CDR2 SVGAGI (reference sequence). V lost 6 bases to trimming and J lost 1 base; unmatched junction nucleotides: 13. This CDR3 is built from 17 residues. Here immunoSEQ multiplex PCR was the method, and the copy in TCRdb shows in-frame clones only, minus some. The sample yields roughly 170,000 clones, about 90% seen once. Material: peripheral blood. This clonotype originated in a man aged 65 to 79 with active or convalescent COVID-19. This chain joins TRBV6-6 and TRBJ2-7, with 9 bases fitting TRBD1. CDR3 nucleotides: TGTGCCAGCAGCCGAAGTTGGGGGGACAGGGCATCCTACGAGCAGTACTTC. It codes for CASSRSWGDRASYEQYF.